These 25 T cell receptor beta chains came from one sample sequenced in a study of T-cell reconstitution after alpha-beta-depleted transplantation in children. It was with unique molecular identifiers that the TCRbeta library was prepared. A single record per CDR3 protein comes from TCRdb applying MiXCR to the PCR reads. Among 70,000 or so distinct CDR3 sequences listed, approximately 11% were seen once. The sequences come from PBMCs, collected before TCRalphabeta/CD19-depleted stem cell transplant. The receptors shown here come from a boy aged 10-17 years with acute myeloid leukemia, due to receive a stem cell transplant.

This clonotype was seen only a few times. The rearrangement joins TRBV10-2 to TRBJ2-3, with D possibly matching TRBD2 (7 bases). In germline, CDR1 is WSHSY, CDR2 SAAADI. The CDR3 length is 13 residues. V lost 5 bases to trimming and J lost 4 bases, with 10 bases between them. The CDR3 is CASSTGRADTQYF. The DNA of the CDR3 is TGCGCCAGCAGTACAGGGAGGGCAGATACGCAGTATTTT.

This clonotype was counted many times. The chain is built from TRBV4-2 and TRBJ1-4, with D possibly TRBD1 on 6 matching bases. Germline CDR1 is LGHNA and CDR2 is YNFKEQ. The length of the CDR3 is 14 residues. Trimming removed 6 bases from V and 6 bases from J, with 14 bases in between. The CDR3 nucleotides read TGTGCCAGCAGACCGGACAGTAAATATGAAAAACTGTTTTTT. Protein product: CASRPDSKYEKLFF.

This clonotype came up many times. V usage is TRBV12-3 or TRBV12-4 and J usage is TRBJ2-6; tentatively, D is TRBD1 or TRBD2 (5 bases each). V shed 7 bases and J shed 4 bases, with 11 bases lying between them. The CDR3 has 14 amino acids. This CDR3 reads CASTFGTGANVLTF. As DNA, the CDR3 is TGTGCCAGCACCTTTGGGACGGGGGCCAACGTCCTGACTTTC.

The table lists this clonotype with many counts. J is TRBJ2-3 and V is TRBV15; D may be TRBD2 (5 bases). With 5 bases removed from V and 4 bases from J, the gap between germline ends came to 28 bases. The CDR3 is 19 residues long. From germline, CDR1 is LNHNV and CDR2 YYDKDF (reference sequence). CDR3 amino acids: CATSRRGIKLVGVPDTQYF. The CDR3 bases are TGTGCCACCAGCCGAAGAGGGATAAAACTAGTCGGGGTACCAGATACGCAGTATTTT.

The gene calls are TRBV5-1 and TRBJ2-2, with D perhaps matching TRBD1 (5 bases). Per the germline V gene, CDR1 is SGHRS and CDR2 is YFSETQ. The CDR3 contains 15 residues. Deletions cut 0 bases from V and 3 bases from J, with 9 bases between. In nucleotides, the CDR3 is TGCGCCAGCAGCTTGGCGACAGCTCACACCGGGGAGCTGTTTTTT. Protein product: CASSLATAHTGELFF.

At least ten counts were recorded for this clonotype. J is TRBJ1-5 and V is TRBV5-5; 8 nucleotides align to TRBD1. The germline V gene has CDR1 SGHKS and CDR2 YYEKEE (reference sequence). The V segment lost 2 bases and the J segment 3 bases; nucleotides outside the gene matches: 13. The CDR3 is 18 residues long. Here the CDR3 DNA reads TGTGCCAGCAGCTTCACACCCGCCGGACAGGGAATCAATCAGCCCCAGCATTTT. Residues: CASSFTPAGQGINQPQHF.

This clonotype was observed a few times. The chain employs TRBV5-6 and TRBJ2-1; tentatively, D is TRBD2 (5 bases). The CDR3 is 20 residues long. In germline, CDR1 is SGHDT, CDR2 YYEEEE. Trimming left V 3 bases short and J 4 bases short, with 29 bases between. CDR3 DNA: TGTGCCAGCAGCTCCGGGCTCCTCGCGGATACGATTACGGGGTACAATGAGCAGTTCTTC. Amino acid sequence: CASSSGLLADTITGYNEQFF.

This clonotype was picked up many times. The chain has TRBV3-1 and TRBJ1-1; no firm D call. V dropped 6 bases and J dropped 0 bases, with 14 bases sitting between them. The CDR3 sequence is 15 residues long. The germline gives CDR1 LGHDT, CDR2 YNNKEL (reference sequence). In DNA, the CDR3 is TGTGCCAGCAGGAGTGATTTCGCCATGAACACTGAAGCTTTCTTT. Translation: CASRSDFAMNTEAFF.

The gene calls are TRBV6-1 and TRBJ2-5; D is possibly TRBD2 (6 bases). Germline CDR1 and CDR2: MNHNS and SASEGT. The CDR3 sequence is 13 residues long. With 6 bases removed from V and 5 bases from J, the gap between germline ends came to 13 bases. CDR3 bases: TGTGCCAGCAGCCCCGGAGGGGCGGAGACCCAGTACTTC. It specifies CASSPGGAETQYF.

This clonotype was picked up many times. The chain joins TRBV20-1 to TRBJ2-1, with 7 bases identical to TRBD2. The V and J ends lost 4 bases and 6 bases, in that order; junction bases with no gene match: 9. This CDR3 has 14 residues. Germline V gene lookup returns CDR1 DFQATT and CDR2 SNEGSKA (reference sequence). CDR3 sequence: CSATYYGTTNEQFF. The CDR3, as DNA: TGCAGTGCTACCTACTACGGGACTACCAATGAGCAGTTCTTC.

This clonotype occurred many times. The chain combines TRBV6-2 or TRBV6-3 with TRBJ2-5, with D unresolved. V lost 3 bases to trimming and J lost 5 bases, with 4 bases between them. Germline CDR1 reads MNHEY; CDR2 reads SVGEGT. CDR3 length: 11 amino acids. The CDR3 DNA follows: TGTGCCAGCAGTTATCTGGAGACCCAGTACTTC. Its translation: CASSYLETQYF.

This clonotype was counted ten times or more. The chain uses TRBV28 and TRBJ2-1, with D perhaps given as TRBD1 or TRBD2 (5 bases each). V lost 4 bases to trimming and J lost 1 base, with 11 bases between them. The CDR3 contains 15 residues. Germline V gives CDR1 MDHEN, CDR2 SYDVKM. CDR3 nucleotides: TGTGCCAGCAGTTGGGGACCGCGTTCCTACAATGAGCAGTTCTTC. As protein: CASSWGPRSYNEQFF.

There are many counts of this clonotype. This chain joins TRBV5-1 and TRBJ2-5; 8 nucleotides align to TRBD2. The CDR3 spans 14 residues. Germline values: CDR1 SGHRS, CDR2 YFSETQ. V was pared by 4 bases and J by 5 bases, with 7 bases of the junction left unmatched. CDR3 residues: CASSDGGVGETQYF. Written as DNA, the CDR3 is TGCGCCAGCAGCGACGGGGGGGTCGGGGAGACCCAGTACTTC.

This clonotype came up many times. The V gene is TRBV7-2, the J gene TRBJ2-5, with 10 bases fitting TRBD1. V shed 2 bases and J 1 base; nucleotides not matched to a gene: 4. Germline CDR1 SGHTA, CDR2 FQGNSA. This CDR3 has 16 residues. CDR3 nucleotides: TGTGCCAGCAGCTTAAGGGGACAGGGGCGCCAAGAGACCCAGTACTTC. Translation: CASSLRGQGRQETQYF.

Ten or more counts support this clonotype. The rearrangement joins TRBV20-1 to TRBJ2-7; 12 nucleotides align to TRBD2. Unmatched junction bases numbered 5, after V lost 5 bases and J lost 0 bases. There are 15 residues in the CDR3. The germline V gene encodes CDR1 DFQATT and CDR2 SNEGSKA (reference sequence). CDR3 in amino acids: CSARPGLAGSYEQYF. The CDR3 DNA reads TGCAGTGCTCGACCGGGACTAGCGGGCTCCTACGAGCAGTACTTC.

This clonotype was seen at least ten times. A junction boundary mismatches the germline segment, possibly from a read error. The chain has TRBV4-3 and TRBJ1-6; D ambiguous. The CDR3 spans 14 residues. The germline gives CDR1 LGHNA, CDR2 YSLEER. For the CDR3, the DNA is TGCGCCAGCAGCCCGTTTAAGGGTAATTCACCTCTCCACTTT. It is translated as CASSPFKGNSPLHF.

This clonotype was seen at least ten times. The J gene is TRBJ2-1, the V gene TRBV5-1; 10 bases agree with TRBD2. V lost 0 bases to trimming and J lost 3 bases; unmatched junction nucleotides: 3. This CDR3 is 16 amino acids long. Per the germline V gene, CDR1 is SGHRS and CDR2 is YFSETQ. In DNA, the CDR3 is TGCGCCAGCAGCTTGGAGAGCGGGAGGGTCTACAATGAGCAGTTCTTC. Protein: CASSLESGRVYNEQFF.

Many counts were recorded for this clonotype. This chain joins TRBV29-1 and TRBJ1-1; the D gene is possibly TRBD1 (6 bases). Trimming pared 7 bases from V and 5 bases from J, leaving 20 bases between. Germline CDR1 reads SQVTM; CDR2 reads ANQGSEA. This CDR3 region has 14 residues. The CDR3 spells CSAFPGEWGTEAFF. The CDR3, as DNA: TGCAGCGCCTTCCCAGGGGAGTGGGGGACTGAAGCTTTCTTT.

This clonotype was picked up many times. V is TRBV4-2 and J is TRBJ1-3; D is unclear. The germline gives CDR1 LGHNA, CDR2 YNFKEQ. Between the trimmed V and J ends, which lost 1 base and 5 bases, there was a span of 0 bases. This CDR3 has 11 residues. CDR3 sequence (DNA): TGTGCCAGCAGCCAAGGAAACACCATATATTTT. It specifies CASSQGNTIYF.

This clonotype was observed many times. The genes are TRBV27 and TRBJ1-2, with a possible D match to TRBD1 (5 bases). The CDR3 is made up of 13 amino acids. Per the germline V gene, CDR1 is MNHEY and CDR2 is SMNVEV (reference sequence). The V end was cut by 3 bases, the J end by 2 bases, with 7 bases between. The CDR3 reads CASSFEGNYGYTF. The CDR3 nucleotides read TGTGCCAGCAGTTTCGAGGGGAACTATGGCTACACCTTC.

This clonotype showed up many times. V and J are TRBV5-8 and TRBJ1-5; no reliable D call. Germline-derived CDR1 and CDR2 are SGHTS and YDEGEE. The germline V and J ends were trimmed by 4 bases and 6 bases, with 17 bases remaining between them. The CDR3 sequence is 15 residues long. CDR3 residues: CASSVNLGYTQPQHF. DNA for the CDR3: TGTGCCAGCAGCGTCAACCTGGGGTATACTCAGCCCCAGCATTTT.

This clonotype was recorded many times. The chain joins TRBV27 to TRBJ2-1; 9 bases agree with TRBD2. The V gene's germline CDR1 is MNHEY and CDR2 SMNVEV (reference sequence). CDR3 length: 17 amino acids. V dropped 6 bases and J dropped 5; count of bases not matched to a gene: 14. The CDR3 DNA sequence: TGTGCCAGCAGCACGATTTCGCGGGGGGGCTGGGACAATGAGCAGTTCTTC. Translation: CASSTISRGGWDNEQFF.

Ten or more counts support this clonotype. The chain uses TRBV11-2 and TRBJ1-1; D not certain. The CDR3 runs 11 residues. Trimming cost V 1 base and J 11 bases, with 8 bases left between them. The germline CDR1 and CDR2 sequences are SGHAT and FQNNGV. The DNA for the CDR3 is TGTGCCAGCAGCTTAGGAGTGCGGGCTTTCTTT. It translates to CASSLGVRAFF.

This clonotype showed up many times. V is TRBV5-4 and J is TRBJ2-1; 9 nucleotides match TRBD2. CDR1 is SGHNT and CDR2 is YYREEE in the germline V gene (reference sequence). V lost 0 bases, J lost 5 bases, and 3 bases stayed unmatched. The CDR3 length is 15 residues. Here the CDR3 DNA reads TGTGCCAGCAGCTTGGATAGCGGGAGCAACAATGAGCAGTTCTTC. This codes for CASSLDSGSNNEQFF. Full variable domain (outside the CDR3, taken from reference TRBV5-4 and TRBJ2-1): ETGVTQSPTHLIKTRGQQVTLRCSSQSGHNTVSWYQQALGQGPQFIFQYYREEENGRGNFPPRFSGLQFPNYSSELNVNALELDDSALYLCASSLDSGSNNEQFFGPGTRLTVL.

This clonotype was recorded many times. The chain is built from TRBV6-1 and TRBJ1-2, with TRBD1 as a possible D gene (6 bases). The germline V gene encodes CDR1 MNHNS and CDR2 SASEGT. This CDR3 is built from 14 residues. The germline V and J ends were trimmed by 8 bases and 3 bases, with 16 bases remaining between them. The CDR3 protein is CASRDKGHHYGYTF. DNA of the CDR3: TGTGCCAGCCGGGATAAGGGACACCACTATGGCTACACCTTC.